A single sample gave rise to the 2 T cell receptor beta chains below, sequenced in a study of T-cell memory formation after mild COVID-19. Using its own MiXCR run on the 5' RACE reads, TCRdb lists one record per CDR3 protein. The profile shows roughly 250,000 distinct CDR3 sequences, around 15% of them singletons. Sequencing was carried out using PBMCs or a T cell subset sorted from them (not recorded which). Receptors originate from a man aged 18-30 years who had mild COVID-19 (a few samples of this study predate the infection). Cell type and time point are not known.

This clonotype was seen a few times. This chain links TRBV12-5 with TRBJ2-1, with D possibly being TRBD2 (7 bases). In germline, CDR1 is LGHNT, CDR2 FRNRAP. The CDR3 extends over 14 amino acids. The germline V and J ends were trimmed by 2 bases and 7 bases, with 12 bases remaining between them. CDR3 region: CASGLRGAGNEQFF. The CDR3 DNA reads as TGTGCTAGTGGTTTGCGGGGGGCGGGTAATGAGCAGTTCTTC.

V and J are TRBV5-5 and TRBJ1-6, with 7 nucleotides matching TRBD1. J lost 7 bases, V lost 4 bases, and 5 bases had no gene match. Germline lookup yields CDR1 SGHKS and CDR2 YYEKEE (reference sequence). CDR3 size: 14 residues. The CDR3 DNA reads TGTGCCAGCAGCCTCGGGACAGTAAATTCACCCCTCCACTTT. Its translation: CASSLGTVNSPLHF.